This TCR beta chain came from a study of blood T cell repertoires in COVID-19. As for the study in general: Italy, Spain and the United States were the sources of the convalescent and acute COVID-19 samples. Sources were T cells, B-cell-depleted T cells, or PBMCs; the material itself was cDNA or gDNA.

As handled by the study authors: Reference gene primer amplification in the assay estimated nucleated cell counts. The method was immunoSEQ multiplex PCR; TCRdb's version includes in-frame clones alone and lacks a portion of them. That table is the source of V, J and clone size, and D and trimming were worked out from the DNA. This sample has some 100,000 clones, with around 92% found just once. This CDR3 is 16 amino acids long. With V trimmed by 10 bases and J by 2 bases, 11 bases remained unmatched. Germline CDR1 reads SGHVS; CDR2 reads FNYEAQ. The source is a man aged 50-59 years with active COVID-19. This chain connects TRBV7-6 to TRBJ1-1; 12 bases align to TRBD1. What was sequenced was peripheral blood. CDR3 nucleotides: TGTGCCATATCGAGGGGGACAGGGGGCGGTAACACTGAAGCTTTCTTT. This gives the protein CAISRGTGGGNTEAFF.